This TCR beta chain was found in a study of T cells in Graves' hyperthyroidism and ophthalmopathy. This CDR3 has 15 amino acids. Germline CDR1 DFQATT, CDR2 SNEGSKA (reference sequence). Trimming cost V 6 bases and J 0 bases, with 15 bases left between them. This clonotype has at least ten counts. Its specificity is not known. The hyperthyroidism was newly diagnosed and had lasted under 2 months; the patients were aged 18 to 65. Study outcomes and limitations: Ophthalmopathy cases were set apart from stable hyperthyroidism by a 13 V-J model.

Amplification yielded TCR beta CDR3 regions, with RNA transcripts as the source. HTBI primers were used for first-round RT-PCR of the TCR CDR3. TCRdb reanalysed the multiplex PCR reads using MiXCR and keeps one entry per CDR3 protein. The repertoire includes about 380,000 distinct CDR3 sequences, about 14% of them detected once, and approximately 9.9% sits in the top ten. Input material: blood. This chain uses TRBV20-1 with TRBJ2-1, with D uncertain. The source of this sequence is a woman aged 55-70 years with Graves' hyperthyroidism. The CDR3 DNA sequence: TGCAGTGCCACCGATGCCGTGAGCTCCTACAATGAGCAGTTCTTC. Translation gives CSATDAVSSYNEQFF.